The 5 T cell receptor beta chains below come from one sample, sequenced in a study of CD8+CD57+ T cells in acquired aplastic anemia (dated by TCRdb to the late 2010s). TCRdb shows the sequencer as Illumina HiSeq 2000. TCR beta VDJ combination and CDR3 sequence profiling used genomic DNA as the template. TCRdb trimmed public reads at Q25 via fastp, called clones via MiXCR and kept in-frame beta chains. Under each unique CDR3 protein, matching rows form one entry showing the most common genes and DNA. Present in this sample are roughly 190,000 distinct CDR3 sequences, roughly half of which were seen just once. About 15% of the sample comes from the top ten. The specimen was sorted CD4+, CD8+, or CD8+CD57+ T cells (not recorded which) from PBMCs. These receptors came from a human donor in good health, serving as a control.

This clonotype has just a few counts. This sequence joins TRBV30 and TRBJ1-5; D not certain. Germline V lookup: CDR1 GTSNPN, CDR2 SVGIG (reference sequence). This CDR3 comprises 13 residues. Trimming pared 4 bases from V and 0 bases from J, leaving 7 bases between. CDR3 nucleotides: TGTGCCTGGAACGAATTTAGCAATCAGCCCCAGCATTTT. It yields the protein CAWNEFSNQPQHF.

This clonotype was found many times. J is TRBJ1-4 and V is TRBV7-2; D is possibly TRBD1 (5 bases). Trimming stripped 5 bases from V and 5 bases from J, with 12 bases between. From germline, CDR1 is SGHTA and CDR2 FQGNSA. This CDR3 is built from 14 residues. The CDR3 spells CASSPGLRNEKLFF. The CDR3 DNA is TGTGCCAGCAGCCCGGGACTCCGAAATGAAAAACTGTTTTTT.

This clonotype was seen many times. The V call is TRBV7-9, the J call TRBJ2-1, with unresolved D. This CDR3 comprises 15 residues. V was trimmed by 6 bases and J by 8 bases, leaving 20 bases between them. CDR1 and CDR2 from the germline V gene are SEHNR and FQNEAQ (reference sequence). CDR3 nucleotide sequence: TGTGCCAGCAGTTTCACGGGCCTAGAACACGATGAGCAGTTCTTC. Protein: CASSFTGLEHDEQFF.

This clonotype has ten or more counts. The chain couples TRBV5-8 to TRBJ2-5; 14 positions match TRBD2. The length of the CDR3 is 17 residues. V lost 2 bases, J lost 5 bases, and 8 bases stayed unmatched. Germline V gene lookup returns CDR1 SGHTS and CDR2 YDEGEE. CDR3 residues: CASSLRRLAGGGETQYF. DNA for the CDR3: TGTGCCAGCAGCTTAAGGAGACTAGCGGGGGGGGGGGAGACCCAGTACTTC.

This clonotype was observed many times. CDR3 bases: TGTGCCAGCAGCTTAACGGGGGTTGGGGTCTACGAGCAGTACTTC. Protein sequence: CASSLTGVGVYEQYF. The chain recombines TRBV7-3 with TRBJ2-7, with D possibly being TRBD1 or TRBD2 (5 bases each). The CDR3 spans 15 residues. V lost 0 bases, J lost 3 bases, and 12 bases lay in between. Per germline, CDR1 SGHTA and CDR2 FQGTGA.